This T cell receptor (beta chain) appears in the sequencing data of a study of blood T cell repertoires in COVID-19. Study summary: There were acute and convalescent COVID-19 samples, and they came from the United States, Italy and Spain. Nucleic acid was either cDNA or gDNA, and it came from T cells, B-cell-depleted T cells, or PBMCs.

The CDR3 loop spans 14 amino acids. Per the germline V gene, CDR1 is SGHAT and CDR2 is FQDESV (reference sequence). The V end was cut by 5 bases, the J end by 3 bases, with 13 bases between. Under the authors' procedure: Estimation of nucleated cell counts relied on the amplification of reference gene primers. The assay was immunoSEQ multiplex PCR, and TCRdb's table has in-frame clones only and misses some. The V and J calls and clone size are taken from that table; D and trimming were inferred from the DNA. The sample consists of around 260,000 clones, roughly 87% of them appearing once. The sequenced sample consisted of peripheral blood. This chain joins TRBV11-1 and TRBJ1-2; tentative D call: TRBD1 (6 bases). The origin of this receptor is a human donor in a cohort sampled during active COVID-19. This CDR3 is CASSPAGADYGYTF. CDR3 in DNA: TGTGCCAGCAGCCCTGCAGGGGCCGACTATGGCTACACCTTC.